Below, one TCR beta chain is given with its context. These data originate in a study of cytomegalovirus exposure and HLA in healthy donors. Whole-study context: The same platform was used for the 110 or so validation repertoires and the approximately 670 first-cohort repertoires, a later analysis reported.

Data came from immunoSEQ multiplex PCR; TCRdb stores just in-frame clones and leaves some out. The table records 250,000 to 350,000 clones, 86% of them present only once. Sequencing was carried out using PBMCs. The receptor was derived from a woman in her late teens or twenties in good health and CMV-seronegative.

CDR3 nucleotides: TGTGCCAGCAGCCAAGCTATTTACGAGCAGTACTTC. Its protein product is CASSQAIYEQYF. This chain links TRBV14 with TRBJ2-7; D unresolved. The CDR3 length is 12 residues. The germline V gene encodes CDR1 SGHDN and CDR2 FVKESK. V lost 1 base, J lost 4 bases, and 5 bases lay in between.